Shown below are 4 T cell receptor beta chains from a single sample sequenced in a study of molecular identifiers for immune sequencing clone quantification. MiXCR, applied by TCRdb to the PCR reads, yields one record per CDR3 protein. In the table there are about 510,000 distinct CDR3 sequences, over 20% of which are singletons. Source material: naive CD8+ T cells from blood, with Jurkat cell RNA spiked in. The subset is: FACS-sorted CD8+CD4-CCR7+CD45RA+ naive T cells. These receptors all stem from a human donor in good health. Some libraries in this study had Jurkat cell RNA spiked in.

Details on this clonotype: Given a much more abundant clone one base away, this may be a read error. V and J are TRBV27 and TRBJ1-1, with a weak D call TRBD1 (5 bases). CDR3 length equals 14 residues. CDR1 is MNHEY and CDR2 is SMNVEV in the germline V gene (reference sequence). V lost 8 bases, J lost 0 bases, and 13 bases lay in between. Here the CDR3 DNA reads TGTGCCAGCGGACCGGCAGGGCTGAACACTGAAGCTTTCTTT. Its translation: CASGPAGLNTEAFF.

The V gene is TRBV6-2 or TRBV6-3, the J gene TRBJ2-7; D is perhaps TRBD2 (6 bases). Deletions cut 2 bases from V and 7 bases from J, with 21 bases between. CDR1 is MNHEY, CDR2 SVGEGT, per germline. CDR3 length: 16 residues. In DNA form, the CDR3 reads TGTGCCAGCAGTTACACGGGCCGGGACTCACGGTGGGAGCAGTACTTC. This codes for CASSYTGRDSRWEQYF.

This clonotype has a count of ten or more. This CDR3 reads CASSFPVGQAWTEAFF. The CDR3 DNA is TGTGCCAGCAGTTTCCCCGTGGGACAGGCGTGGACTGAAGCTTTCTTT. The chain couples TRBV28 to TRBJ1-1; 8 nucleotides align to TRBD1. Germline loops: CDR1 MDHEN, CDR2 SYDVKM. V lost 3 bases and J lost 5; bases outside the gene matches: 11. This CDR3 region has 16 residues.

The chain links TRBV2 to TRBJ1-1; TRBD1 matches 7 bases. Germline V CDR1 and CDR2: SNHLY, FYNNEI. J was trimmed by 5 bases and V by 6 bases; bases with no gene match: 6. There are 13 residues in the CDR3. The CDR3 reads CASRSTGWTEAFF. As DNA, the CDR3 is TGTGCCAGCAGGTCGACAGGGTGGACTGAAGCTTTCTTT.